The entry below gives a single T cell receptor (beta chain) sequence along with its context. Its antigen remains unknown. This sample is part of a study of cytomegalovirus exposure and HLA in healthy donors. Study as a whole: In a later analysis, it was reported that the roughly 120 validation repertoires had been produced on the same platform as the 700 or so repertoires belonging to the first cohort. Study-wide points: The investigators catalogued 164 TCR beta chains as cytomegalovirus-associated. The dataset shows that most TCR sequences were rare, while some public TCRs occurred in many donors. In a later analysis, first-cohort TCR clusters were found to tend to co-occur in the approximately 120 validation repertoires.

Assay used: immunoSEQ multiplex PCR; TCRdb lists only in-frame clones, some missing. Here the sample spans nearly 110,000 clones, 88% being singletons. Germline V gene sequence: CDR1 SGHNT, CDR2 YYREEE (reference sequence). The CDR3 contains 12 residues. V lost 4 bases and J lost 9; bases outside the gene matches: 4. The sample consisted of PBMCs. V gene TRBV5-4 combines with J gene TRBJ2-4; 7 bases align to TRBD2. This TCR was recovered from a woman aged 18-29 years in good health and CMV-seropositive. This CDR3 reads CASSPREGIQYF. CDR3 nucleotides: TGTGCCAGCAGCCCCAGGGAGGGCATTCAGTACTTC.